This T cell receptor beta chain stems from a study of blood T cell repertoires in COVID-19. Germline V gives CDR1 SGHRS, CDR2 YFSETQ. This CDR3 contains 13 residues. V was clipped by 3 bases and J by 8 bases, with 12 bases between them. The method was immunoSEQ multiplex PCR; TCRdb's version includes in-frame clones alone and lacks a portion of them. The sample has roughly 80,000 clones; 88% are singletons. Specimen: peripheral blood. This clonotype originated in a human donor in a cohort sampled during active COVID-19. V is TRBV5-1 and J is TRBJ2-1, with no clear D. The CDR3 DNA reads TGCGCCAGCAGCTATGGCGGCGCCTATGAGCAGTTCTTC. This codes for CASSYGGAYEQFF.